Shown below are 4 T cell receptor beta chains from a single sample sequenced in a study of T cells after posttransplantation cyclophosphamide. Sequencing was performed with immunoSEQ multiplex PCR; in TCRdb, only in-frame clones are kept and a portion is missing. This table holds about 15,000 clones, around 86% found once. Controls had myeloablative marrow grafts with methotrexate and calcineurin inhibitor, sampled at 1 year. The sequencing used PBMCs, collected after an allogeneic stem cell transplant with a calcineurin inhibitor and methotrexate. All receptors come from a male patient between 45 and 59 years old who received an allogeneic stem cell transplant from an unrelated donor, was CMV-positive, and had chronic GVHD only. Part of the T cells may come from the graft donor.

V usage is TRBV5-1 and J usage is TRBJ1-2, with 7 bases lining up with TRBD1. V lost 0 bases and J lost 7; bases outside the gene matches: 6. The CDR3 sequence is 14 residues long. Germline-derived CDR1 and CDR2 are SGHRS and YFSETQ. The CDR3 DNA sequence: TGCGCCAGCAGCTTGGCCTCGACAGGGAGTGGCTACACCTTC. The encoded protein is CASSLASTGSGYTF.

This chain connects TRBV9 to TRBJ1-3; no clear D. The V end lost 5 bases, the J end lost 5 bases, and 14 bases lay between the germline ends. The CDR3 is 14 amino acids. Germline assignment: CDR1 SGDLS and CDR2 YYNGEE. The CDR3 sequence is CASSTSDSRNTIYF. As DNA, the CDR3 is TGTGCCAGCAGTACGAGCGACTCGAGAAACACCATATATTTT.

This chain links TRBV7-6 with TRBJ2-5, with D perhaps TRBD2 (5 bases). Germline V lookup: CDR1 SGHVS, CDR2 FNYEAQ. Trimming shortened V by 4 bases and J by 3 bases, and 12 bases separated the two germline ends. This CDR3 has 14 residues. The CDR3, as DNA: TGTGCCAGCAGCTCTCTCGGGGAAGAAGAGACCCAGTACTTC. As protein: CASSSLGEEETQYF. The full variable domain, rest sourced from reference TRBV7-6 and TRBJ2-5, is GAGVSQSPRYKVTKRGQDVALRCDPISGHVSLYWYRQALGQGPEFLTYFNYEAQQDKSGLPNDRFSAERPEGSISTLTIQRTEQRDSAMYRCASSSLGEEETQYFGPGTRLLVL.

CDR3 protein: CASSLWGTGVYEQYF. The DNA of the CDR3 is TGCGCCAGCAGCTTGTGGGGGACAGGGGTCTACGAGCAGTACTTC. The gene calls are TRBV5-1 and TRBJ2-7, with 10 bases identical to TRBD1. The germline CDR1 and CDR2 sequences are SGHRS and YFSETQ. J lost 3 bases, V lost 1 base, and 4 bases had no gene match. CDR3 length equals 15 residues.